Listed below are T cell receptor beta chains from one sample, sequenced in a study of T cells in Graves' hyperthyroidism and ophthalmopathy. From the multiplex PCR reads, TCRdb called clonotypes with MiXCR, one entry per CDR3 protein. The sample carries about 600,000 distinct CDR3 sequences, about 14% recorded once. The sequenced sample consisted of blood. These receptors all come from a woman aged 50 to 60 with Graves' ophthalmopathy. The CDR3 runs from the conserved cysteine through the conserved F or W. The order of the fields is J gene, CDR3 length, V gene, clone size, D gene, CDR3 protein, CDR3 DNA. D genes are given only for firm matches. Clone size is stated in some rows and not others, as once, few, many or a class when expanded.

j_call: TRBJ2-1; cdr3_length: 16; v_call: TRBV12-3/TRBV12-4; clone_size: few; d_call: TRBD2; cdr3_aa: CASRPGLAGRLDEQFF; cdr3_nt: TGTGCCAGCAGACCGGGACTAGCGGGACGGTTGGATGAGCAGTTCTTC
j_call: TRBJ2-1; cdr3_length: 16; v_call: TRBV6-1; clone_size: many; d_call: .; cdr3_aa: CASKPPGQGSYNEQFF; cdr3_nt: TGTGCCAGCAAACCTCCTGGGCAGGGCTCCTACAATGAGCAGTTCTTC
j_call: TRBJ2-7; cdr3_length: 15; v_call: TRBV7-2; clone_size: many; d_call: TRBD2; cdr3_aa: CASSSAGTSFFEQYF; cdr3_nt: TGTGCCAGCAGCTCCGCCGGGACTAGCTTTTTCGAGCAGTACTTC
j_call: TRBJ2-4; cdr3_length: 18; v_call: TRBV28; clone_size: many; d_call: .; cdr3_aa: CASSFSPTNSLAKNIQYF; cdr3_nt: TGTGCCAGCAGTTTCTCACCTACTAACTCCCTAGCCAAAAACATTCAGTACTTC
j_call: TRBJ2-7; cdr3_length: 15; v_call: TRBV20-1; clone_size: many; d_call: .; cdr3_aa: CSARLWGSFLSEQYF; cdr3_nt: TGCAGTGCTAGACTTTGGGGCTCCTTTTTGAGCGAGCAGTACTTC
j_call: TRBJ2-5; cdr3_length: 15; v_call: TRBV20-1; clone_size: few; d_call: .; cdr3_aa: CSARDSAGYQETQYF; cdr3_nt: TGCAGTGCTAGAGATTCGGCGGGCTACCAAGAGACCCAGTACTTC
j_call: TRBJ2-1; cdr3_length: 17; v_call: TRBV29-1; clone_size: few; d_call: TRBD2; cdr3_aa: CSVFRFGAGVSYNEQFF; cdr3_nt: TGCAGCGTTTTCAGATTCGGAGCGGGAGTTTCTTACAATGAGCAGTTCTTC
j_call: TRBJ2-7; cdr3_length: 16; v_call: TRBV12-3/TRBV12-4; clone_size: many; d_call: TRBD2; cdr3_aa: CASSLGTSGYIYEQYF; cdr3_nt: TGTGCCAGCAGTTTAGGGACTAGCGGTTACATCTACGAGCAGTACTTC
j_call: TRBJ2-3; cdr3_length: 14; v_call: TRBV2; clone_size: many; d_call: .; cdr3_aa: CATQASMSTDTQYF; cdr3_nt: TGTGCCACCCAGGCTAGCATGAGCACAGATACGCAGTATTTT
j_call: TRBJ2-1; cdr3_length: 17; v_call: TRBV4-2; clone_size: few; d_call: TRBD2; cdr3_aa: CASSQLSSSGVYNEQFF; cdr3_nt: TGTGCCAGCAGCCAACTTTCAAGTAGCGGGGTTTACAATGAGCAGTTCTTC
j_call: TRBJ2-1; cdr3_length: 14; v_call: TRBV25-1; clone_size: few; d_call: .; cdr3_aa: CASSGPAPGGGRFF; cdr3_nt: TGTGCCAGCAGTGGGCCTGCTCCAGGGGGAGGTCGGTTCTTC
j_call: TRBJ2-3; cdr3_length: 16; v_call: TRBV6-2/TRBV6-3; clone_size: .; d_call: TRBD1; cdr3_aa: CASTRGTVTSTDTQYF; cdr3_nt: TGTGCCAGCACCAGAGGGACAGTCACTAGCACAGATACGCAGTATTTT
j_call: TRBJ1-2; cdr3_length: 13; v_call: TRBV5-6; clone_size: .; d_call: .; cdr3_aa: CASSIDDLGGYTF; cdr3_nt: TGTGCCAGCAGCATAGACGACCTCGGGGGCTACACCTTC
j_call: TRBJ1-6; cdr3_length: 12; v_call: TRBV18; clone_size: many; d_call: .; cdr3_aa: CASSRGNSPLHF; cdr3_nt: TGTGCCAGCTCACGGGGTAATTCACCCCTCCACTTT
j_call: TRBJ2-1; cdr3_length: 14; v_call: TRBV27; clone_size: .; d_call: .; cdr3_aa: CASSLGQGRDEQFF; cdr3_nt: TGTGCCAGCAGTTTAGGGCAGGGGAGGGATGAGCAGTTCTTC
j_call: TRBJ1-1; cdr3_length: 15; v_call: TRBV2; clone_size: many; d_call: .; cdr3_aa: CASNLKGHADTEAFF; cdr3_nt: TGTGCCAGCAACCTTAAGGGACATGCGGACACTGAAGCTTTCTTT
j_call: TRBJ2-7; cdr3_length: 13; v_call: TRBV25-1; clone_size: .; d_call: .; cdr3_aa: CASTLGVSDEQYF; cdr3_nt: TGTGCCAGCACTCTAGGCGTGAGCGACGAGCAGTACTTC
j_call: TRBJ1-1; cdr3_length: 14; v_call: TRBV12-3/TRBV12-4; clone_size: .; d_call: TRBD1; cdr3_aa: CASSLTRGGTEAFF; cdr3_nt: TGTGCCAGCAGTTTAACCAGGGGGGGGACTGAAGCTTTCTTT
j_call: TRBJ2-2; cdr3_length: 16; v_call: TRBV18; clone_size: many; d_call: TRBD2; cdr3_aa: CATSKRLAGDTGELFF; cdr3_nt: TGTGCCACCTCAAAAAGACTAGCGGGGGACACCGGGGAGCTGTTTTTT
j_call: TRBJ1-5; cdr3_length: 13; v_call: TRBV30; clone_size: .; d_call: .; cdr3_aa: CAWSRDTFRPQHF; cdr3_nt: TGTGCCTGGAGTCGGGACACGTTTCGGCCCCAGCATTTT
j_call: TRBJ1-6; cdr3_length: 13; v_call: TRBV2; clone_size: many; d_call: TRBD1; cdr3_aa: CASRGQGDSPLHF; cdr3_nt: TGTGCCAGCAGGGGACAGGGTGATTCACCCCTCCACTTT
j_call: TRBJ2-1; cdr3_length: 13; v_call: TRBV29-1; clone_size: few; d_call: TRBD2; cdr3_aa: CSVILAANNEQFF; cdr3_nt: TGCAGCGTTATTCTAGCGGCTAACAATGAGCAGTTCTTC
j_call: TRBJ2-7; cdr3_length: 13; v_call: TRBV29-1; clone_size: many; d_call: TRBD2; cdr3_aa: CSVGTSGIYEQYF; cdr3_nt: TGCAGCGTGGGGACTAGCGGGATCTACGAGCAGTACTTC
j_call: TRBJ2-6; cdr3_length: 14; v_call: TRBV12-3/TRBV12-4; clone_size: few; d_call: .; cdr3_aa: CASSPDVGANVLTF; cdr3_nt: TGTGCCAGCAGTCCGGACGTGGGGGCCAACGTCCTGACTTTC
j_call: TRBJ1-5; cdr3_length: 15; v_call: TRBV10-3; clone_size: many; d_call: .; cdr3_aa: CAISGTKNSNQPQHF; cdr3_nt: TGTGCCATCAGCGGGACAAAAAATAGCAATCAGCCCCAGCATTTT
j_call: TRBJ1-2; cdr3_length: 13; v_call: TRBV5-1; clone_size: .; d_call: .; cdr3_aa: CASSQDGTYGYTF; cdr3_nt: TGCGCCAGCAGCCAGGACGGAACCTATGGCTACACCTTC
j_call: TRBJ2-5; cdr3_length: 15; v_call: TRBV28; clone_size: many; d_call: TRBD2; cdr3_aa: CAGSSGRDIKETQYF; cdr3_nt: TGTGCCGGAAGTAGCGGGAGGGACATTAAAGAGACCCAGTACTTC
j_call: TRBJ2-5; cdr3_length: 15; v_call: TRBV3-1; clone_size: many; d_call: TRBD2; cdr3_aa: CASAVAGGRKETQYF; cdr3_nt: TGTGCCAGCGCCGTGGCGGGAGGGCGGAAGGAGACCCAGTACTTC
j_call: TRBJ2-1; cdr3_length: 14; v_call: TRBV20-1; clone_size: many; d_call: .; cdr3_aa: CSARAGSSYNEQFF; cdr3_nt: TGCAGTGCTAGAGCGGGAAGCTCCTACAATGAGCAGTTCTTC
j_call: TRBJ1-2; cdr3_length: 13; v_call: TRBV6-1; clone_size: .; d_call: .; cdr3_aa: CASSEVQKYGYTF; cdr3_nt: TGTGCCAGCAGTGAAGTTCAGAAATATGGCTACACCTTC
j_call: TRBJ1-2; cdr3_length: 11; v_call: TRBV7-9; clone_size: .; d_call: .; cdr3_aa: CASSIRQDYTF; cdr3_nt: TGTGCCAGCAGCATCCGACAGGACTACACCTTC
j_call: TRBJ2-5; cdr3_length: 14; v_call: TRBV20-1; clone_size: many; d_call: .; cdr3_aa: CSARLPVIQETQYF; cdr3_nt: TGCAGTGCTAGATTACCAGTAATCCAAGAGACCCAGTACTTC
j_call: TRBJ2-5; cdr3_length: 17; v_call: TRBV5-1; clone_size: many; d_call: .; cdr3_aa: CASSPLTGPRSKETQYF; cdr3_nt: TGCGCCAGCAGCCCCCTGACAGGACCCAGGTCCAAAGAGACCCAGTACTTC
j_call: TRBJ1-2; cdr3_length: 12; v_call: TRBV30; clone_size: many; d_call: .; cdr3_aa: CAWSVRFYGYTF; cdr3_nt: TGTGCCTGGAGTGTACGTTTCTATGGCTACACCTTC
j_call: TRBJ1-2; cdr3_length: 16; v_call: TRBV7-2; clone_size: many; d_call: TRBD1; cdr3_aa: CASSPNWDRGLDGYTF; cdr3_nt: TGTGCCAGCAGCCCGAACTGGGACAGGGGGCTAGATGGCTACACCTTC
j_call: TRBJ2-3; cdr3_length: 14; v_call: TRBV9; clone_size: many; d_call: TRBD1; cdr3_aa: CASSFGQAPDTQYF; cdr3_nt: TGTGCCAGCAGCTTCGGACAGGCTCCAGATACGCAGTATTTT
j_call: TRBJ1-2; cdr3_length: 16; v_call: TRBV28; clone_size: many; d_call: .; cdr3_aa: CASSLGRGAELYGYTF; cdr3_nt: TGTGCCAGCAGTTTAGGTCGCGGGGCCGAACTCTATGGCTACACCTTC
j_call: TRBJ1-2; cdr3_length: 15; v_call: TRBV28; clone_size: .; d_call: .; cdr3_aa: CASSLVDGDEYGYTF; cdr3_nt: TGTGCCAGCAGTTTAGTCGACGGAGATGAATATGGCTACACCTTC
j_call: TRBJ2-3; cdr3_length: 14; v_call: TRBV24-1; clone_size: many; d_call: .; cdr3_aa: CAIAPNQNTDTQYF; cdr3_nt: TGTGCCATCGCTCCGAACCAAAACACAGATACGCAGTATTTT
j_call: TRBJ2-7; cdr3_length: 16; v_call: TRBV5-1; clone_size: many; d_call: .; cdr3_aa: CASSSGRRLAGNEQYF; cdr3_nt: TGCGCCAGCAGCTCCGGACGGAGACTCGCAGGGAACGAGCAGTACTTC
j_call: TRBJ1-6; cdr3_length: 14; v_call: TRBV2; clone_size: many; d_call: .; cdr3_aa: CASSEATVNSPLHF; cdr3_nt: TGTGCCAGCAGTGAAGCGACGGTAAATTCACCCCTCCACTTT
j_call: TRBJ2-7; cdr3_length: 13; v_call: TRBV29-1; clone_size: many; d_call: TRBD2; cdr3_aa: CSVDSRDYPEQYF; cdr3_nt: TGCAGCGTTGACTCGAGGGACTATCCCGAGCAGTACTTC
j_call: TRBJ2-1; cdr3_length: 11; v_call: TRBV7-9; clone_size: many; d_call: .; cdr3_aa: CASSQGLPQFF; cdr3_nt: TGTGCCAGCAGCCAGGGACTCCCGCAGTTCTTC
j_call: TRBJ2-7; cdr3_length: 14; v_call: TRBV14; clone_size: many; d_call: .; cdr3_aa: CASNQVGSRDEQYF; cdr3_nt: TGTGCCAGCAACCAAGTAGGTAGCAGGGACGAGCAGTACTTC
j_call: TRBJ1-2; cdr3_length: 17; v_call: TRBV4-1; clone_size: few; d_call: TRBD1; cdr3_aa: CASSPSPSGQGSYGYTF; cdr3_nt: TGCGCCAGCAGCCCCAGTCCCTCCGGACAGGGGAGCTATGGCTACACCTTC
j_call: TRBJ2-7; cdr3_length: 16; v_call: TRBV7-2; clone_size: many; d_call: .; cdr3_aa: CASSLDFSGGSYGQYF; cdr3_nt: TGTGCCAGCAGCTTAGACTTCTCAGGAGGGTCCTACGGGCAGTACTTC
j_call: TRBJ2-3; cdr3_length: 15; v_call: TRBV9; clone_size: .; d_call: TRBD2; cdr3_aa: CASSVAAGGTDTQYF; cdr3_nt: TGTGCCAGCAGCGTAGCTGCGGGAGGCACAGATACGCAGTATTTT
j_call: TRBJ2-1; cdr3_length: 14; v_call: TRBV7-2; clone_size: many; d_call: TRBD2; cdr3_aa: CASSEGLAGVEQFF; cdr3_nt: TGTGCCAGCAGCGAAGGACTAGCGGGAGTTGAGCAGTTCTTC
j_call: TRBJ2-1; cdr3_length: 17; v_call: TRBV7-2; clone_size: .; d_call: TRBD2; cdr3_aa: CASSLAPLAGGEDEQFF; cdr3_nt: TGTGCCAGCAGCTTAGCTCCACTAGCGGGAGGAGAAGATGAGCAGTTCTTC
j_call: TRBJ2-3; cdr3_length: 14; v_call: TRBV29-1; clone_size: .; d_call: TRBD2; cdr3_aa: CSAGLAGDPDTQYF; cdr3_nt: TGCAGCGCCGGACTAGCGGGAGATCCAGATACGCAGTATTTT
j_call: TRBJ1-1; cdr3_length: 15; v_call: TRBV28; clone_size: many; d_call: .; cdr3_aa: CASSLVAGRKAEAFF; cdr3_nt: TGTGCCAGCAGTTTGGTGGCAGGGCGCAAAGCTGAAGCTTTCTTT
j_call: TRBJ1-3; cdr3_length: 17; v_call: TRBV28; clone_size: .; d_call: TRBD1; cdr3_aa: CASSGGQGWYGGNTIYF; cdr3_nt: TGTGCCAGCAGTGGGGGACAGGGATGGTATGGAGGAAACACCATATATTTT
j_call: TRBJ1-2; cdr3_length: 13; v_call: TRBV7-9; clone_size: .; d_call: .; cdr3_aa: CASSPSAGHGYTF; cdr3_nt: TGTGCCAGCAGCCCTAGTGCAGGGCATGGCTACACCTTC
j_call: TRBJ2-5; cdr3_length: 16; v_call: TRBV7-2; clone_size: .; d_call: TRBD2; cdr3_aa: CASSPSGLAGRETQYF; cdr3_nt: TGTGCCAGCAGCCCCAGTGGACTAGCGGGACGAGAGACCCAGTACTTC